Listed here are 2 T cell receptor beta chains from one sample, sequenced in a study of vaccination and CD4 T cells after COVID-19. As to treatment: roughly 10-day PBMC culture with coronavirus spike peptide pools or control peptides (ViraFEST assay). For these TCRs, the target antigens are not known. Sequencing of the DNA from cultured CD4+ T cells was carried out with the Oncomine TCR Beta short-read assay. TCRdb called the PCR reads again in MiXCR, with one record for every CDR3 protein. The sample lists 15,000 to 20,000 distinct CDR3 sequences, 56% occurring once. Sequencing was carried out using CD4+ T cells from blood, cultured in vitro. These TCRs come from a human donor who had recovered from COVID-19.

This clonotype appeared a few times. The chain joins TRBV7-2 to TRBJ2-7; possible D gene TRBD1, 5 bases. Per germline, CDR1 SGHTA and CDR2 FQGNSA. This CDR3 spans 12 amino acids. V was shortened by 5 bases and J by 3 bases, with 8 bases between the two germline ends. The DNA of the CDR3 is TGTGCCAGCAGCAGGGGCCGCTACGAGCAGTACTTC. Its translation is CASSRGRYEQYF.

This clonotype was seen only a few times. CDR3 in amino acids: CASSAGTGSYGYTF. The CDR3 DNA follows: TGTGCCAGCAGTGCCGGGACAGGCTCTTATGGCTACACCTTC. V and J are TRBV2 and TRBJ1-2; 8 bases line up with TRBD1. Germline V gives CDR1 SNHLY, CDR2 FYNNEI. The junction had 6 bases not matched to a gene; V was cut back by 4 bases and J by 5 bases. The CDR3 runs 14 residues.